This entry lists 10 T cell receptor beta chains sequenced from one sample in a study of T cells and Merkel cell carcinoma outcomes. Sequencing was performed with immunoSEQ multiplex PCR; in TCRdb, only in-frame clones are kept and a portion is missing. The table includes around 15,000 clones, 81% detected once. The source material was tumor tissue from Merkel cell carcinoma. The receptors originated from a human donor with Merkel cell carcinoma.

This clone was seen only a few times. As DNA, the CDR3 is TGTGCCAGCAGCCCGAATGCCTACGAGCAGTACTTC. This codes for CASSPNAYEQYF. V usage is TRBV6-6 and J usage is TRBJ2-7, with no clear D. Germline CDR1 is MNHNY and CDR2 is SVGAGI (reference sequence). The CDR3 has 12 amino acids. Trimming cost V 6 bases and J 2 bases, with 8 bases left between them.

This clone was observed a few times. J is TRBJ2-2 and V is TRBV7-9; D gene ambiguous. Germline assignment: CDR1 SEHNR and CDR2 FQNEAQ (reference sequence). The CDR3 is 16 residues long. V shed 1 base and J shed 1 base, with 10 bases lying between them. CDR3 protein: CASSLGQDVNTGELFF. The CDR3 DNA reads as TGTGCCAGCAGCTTAGGGCAGGACGTGAACACCGGGGAGCTGTTTTTT. Using reference TRBV7-9 and TRBJ2-2 for the parts outside the CDR3, the full variable domain is DTGVSQNPRHKITKRGQNVTFRCDPISEHNRLYWYRQTLGQGPEFLTYFQNEAQLEKSRLLSDRFSAERPKGSFSTLEIQRTEQGDSAMYLCASSLGQDVNTGELFFGEGSRLTVL.

The chain recombines TRBV28 with TRBJ2-1; 11 bases are a match to TRBD2. The CDR3 covers 19 residues. The V gene's germline CDR1 is MDHEN and CDR2 SYDVKM. J was trimmed by 4 bases and V by 7 bases; bases with no gene match: 18. CDR3 amino acids: CASTSIGTASGRRYNEQFF. The CDR3 DNA reads as TGTGCCAGCACCTCCATTGGCACGGCTAGCGGGAGGCGATACAATGAGCAGTTCTTC.

The J gene is TRBJ2-7, the V gene TRBV5-4, with 10 bases that match TRBD2. Germline values: CDR1 SGHNT, CDR2 YYREEE (reference sequence). This CDR3 has 15 amino acids. After removal of 2 bases from V and 5 bases from J, the junction contained 7 bases not matched to a gene. DNA of the CDR3: TGTGCCAGCAGCTTCTGGGCCCTAGCGGGAGACGAGCAGTACTTC. Protein sequence: CASSFWALAGDEQYF.

The chain joins TRBV5-4 to TRBJ2-7; 8 nucleotides agree with TRBD1. The germline CDR1 and CDR2 sequences are SGHNT and YYREEE (reference sequence). The CDR3 runs to 15 residues. The J segment lost 3 bases and the V segment lost 4 bases, leaving 9 bases of the junction unmatched. The CDR3 region is CASSAIQGAGYEQYF. Here the CDR3 DNA reads TGTGCCAGCAGCGCTATTCAGGGGGCTGGCTACGAGCAGTACTTC.

The chain carries TRBV7-9 and TRBJ2-7; weak D call: TRBD2 (6 bases). The germline CDR1 and CDR2 sequences are SEHNR and FQNEAQ (reference sequence). Trimming took off 4 bases at V and 0 bases at J, with 13 bases between the two ends. The CDR3 length is 15 residues. The CDR3 DNA reads TGTGCCAGCAGCTCGGGACTCCTAACCTCCTACGAGCAGTACTTC. Amino acids: CASSSGLLTSYEQYF.

The genes are TRBV29-1 and TRBJ2-7; TRBD2 might be the D (6 bases). Trimming cost V 1 base and J 3 bases, with 13 bases left between them. The CDR3 runs to 14 residues. The V gene's germline CDR1 is SQVTM and CDR2 ANQGSEA. The CDR3 DNA reads as TGCAGCGTTGAAGGGACCGGGGGAGGCTACGAGCAGTACTTC. Translating it yields CSVEGTGGGYEQYF.

The chain uses TRBV28 and TRBJ2-7, with a possible D match to TRBD1 (6 bases). Trimming took off 7 bases at V and 4 bases at J, with 14 bases between the two ends. The CDR3 is 13 amino acids. Looked up from germline, CDR1 is MDHEN and CDR2 is SYDVKM. The CDR3 sequence is CASNPGQGYEQYF. The CDR3 DNA is TGTGCCAGCAATCCGGGACAAGGGTACGAGCAGTACTTC.

The V gene is TRBV7-2, the J gene TRBJ2-5; a weak D match, TRBD2 (7 bases). This CDR3 has 16 amino acids. Germline CDR1 reads SGHTA; CDR2 reads FQGNSA. Trimming took 5 bases from V and 5 from J, leaving 21 bases between them. CDR3 bases: TGTGCCAGCAGCCCTCCCTTCTTAGGGGGAGGGGAGACCCAGTACTTC. Translating gives CASSPPFLGGGETQYF. The entire variable domain, with the rest obtained from reference TRBV7-2 and TRBJ2-5, is as follows: GAGVSQSPSNKVTEKGKDVELRCDPISGHTALYWYRQSLGQGLEFLIYFQGNSAPDKSGLPSDRFSAERTGGSVSTLTIQRTQQEDSAVYLCASSPPFLGGGETQYFGPGTRLLVL.

A note on this clone: Possible read error: a much larger clone is one base away. Other DNA sequences in the same sample also yield this CDR3. V gene TRBV15 combines with J gene TRBJ2-2; 10 positions agree with TRBD2. This CDR3 contains 15 residues. V gave up 9 bases and J gave up 7 bases; unmatched junction bases: 11. CDR1 is LNHNV and CDR2 is YYDKDF in the germline V gene (reference sequence). The CDR3 coding sequence is TGTGCCACTAGCGGGAGCGGGGGGGCCGTCGGGGAGCTGTTTTTT. It codes for CATSGSGGAVGELFF.